This T cell receptor beta chain came from a study of cytomegalovirus exposure and HLA in healthy donors. Whole-study findings and limits: It was taken for granted in presence/absence analyses that sequencing depth across donors was roughly uniform.

As concerns this clone: Its antigen is still unknown.

Germline CDR1 is SGHTA and CDR2 is FQGNSA. V lost 2 bases and J lost 1, with 11 bases in between. The CDR3 consists of 15 residues. The PCR contained 60 Vbeta and 13 Jbeta primers. Assay used: immunoSEQ multiplex PCR; TCRdb lists only in-frame clones, some missing. This sample has around 150,000 clones, with approximately 72% found just once. This TCR came from a woman aged 55-69 years in good health and CMV-seronegative. Specimen: PBMCs. The chain joins TRBV7-2 to TRBJ1-1; D is undetermined. The CDR3, as DNA: TGTGCCAGCAGCTTAAATTTAGCGGAGAACACTGAAGCTTTCTTT. It specifies CASSLNLAENTEAFF.